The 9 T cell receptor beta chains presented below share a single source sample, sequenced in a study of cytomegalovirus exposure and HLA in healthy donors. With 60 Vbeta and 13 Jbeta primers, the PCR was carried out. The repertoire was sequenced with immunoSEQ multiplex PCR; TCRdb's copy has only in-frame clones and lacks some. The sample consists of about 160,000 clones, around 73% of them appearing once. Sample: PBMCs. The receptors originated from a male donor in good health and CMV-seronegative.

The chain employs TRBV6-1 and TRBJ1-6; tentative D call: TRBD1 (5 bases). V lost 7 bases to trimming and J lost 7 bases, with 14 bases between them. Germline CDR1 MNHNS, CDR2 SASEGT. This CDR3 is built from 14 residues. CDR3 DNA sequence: TGTGCCAGCACCGATATGACAGCCAATTCACCCCTCCACTTT. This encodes CASTDMTANSPLHF.

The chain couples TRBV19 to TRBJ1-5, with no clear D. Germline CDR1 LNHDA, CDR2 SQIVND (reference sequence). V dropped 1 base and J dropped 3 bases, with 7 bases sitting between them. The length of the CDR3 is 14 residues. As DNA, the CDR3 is TGTGCCAGTAGTATAGGGCAGTTCAATCAGCCCCAGCATTTT. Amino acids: CASSIGQFNQPQHF.

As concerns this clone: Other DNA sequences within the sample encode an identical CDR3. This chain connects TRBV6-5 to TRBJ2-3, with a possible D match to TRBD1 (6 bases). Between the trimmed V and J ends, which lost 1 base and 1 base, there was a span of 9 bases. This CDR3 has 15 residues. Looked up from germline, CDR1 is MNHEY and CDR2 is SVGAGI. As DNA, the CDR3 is TGTGCCAGCAGTTACTTTTCAGGGGGCACAGATACGCAGTATTTT. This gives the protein CASSYFSGGTDTQYF.

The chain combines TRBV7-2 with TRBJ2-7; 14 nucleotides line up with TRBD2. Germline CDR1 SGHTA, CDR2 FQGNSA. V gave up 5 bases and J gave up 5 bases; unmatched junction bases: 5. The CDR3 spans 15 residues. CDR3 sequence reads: CASSQAGLAGDEQYF. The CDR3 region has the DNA TGTGCCAGCAGCCAAGCGGGACTAGCGGGAGACGAGCAGTACTTC.

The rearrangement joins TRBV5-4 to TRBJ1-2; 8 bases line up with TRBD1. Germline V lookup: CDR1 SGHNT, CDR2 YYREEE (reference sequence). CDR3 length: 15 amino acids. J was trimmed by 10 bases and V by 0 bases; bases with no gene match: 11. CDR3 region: CASSLALSGGLNYTF. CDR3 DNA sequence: TGTGCCAGCAGCTTGGCCTTGTCAGGGGGCTTAAACTACACCTTC.

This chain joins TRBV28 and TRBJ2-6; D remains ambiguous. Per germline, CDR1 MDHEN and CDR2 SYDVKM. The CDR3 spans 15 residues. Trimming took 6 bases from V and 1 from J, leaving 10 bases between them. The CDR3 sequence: CASSTGRSGANVLTF. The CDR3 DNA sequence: TGTGCCAGCAGCACCGGTCGATCTGGGGCCAACGTCCTGACTTTC. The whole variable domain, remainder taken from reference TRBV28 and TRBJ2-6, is DVKVTQSSRYLVKRTGEKVFLECVQDMDHENMFWYRQDPGLGLRLIYFSYDVKMKEKGDIPEGYSVSREKKERFSLILESASTNQTSMYLCASSTGRSGANVLTFGAGSRLTVL.

This CDR3 reads CASGTVNTEAFF. The CDR3 DNA is TGTGCCAGCGGGACAGTGAACACTGAAGCTTTCTTT. This chain connects TRBV28 to TRBJ1-1; 7 bases match TRBD1. Germline V lookup: CDR1 MDHEN, CDR2 SYDVKM. The CDR3 extends over 12 amino acids. V gave up 8 bases and J gave up 0 bases; unmatched junction bases: 0.

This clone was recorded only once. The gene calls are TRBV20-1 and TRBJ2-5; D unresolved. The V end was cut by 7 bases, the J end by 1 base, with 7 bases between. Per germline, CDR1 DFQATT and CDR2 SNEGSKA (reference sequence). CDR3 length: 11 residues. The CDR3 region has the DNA TGCAGTGTCAGGTTCCAAGAGACCCAGTACTTC. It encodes CSVRFQETQYF.

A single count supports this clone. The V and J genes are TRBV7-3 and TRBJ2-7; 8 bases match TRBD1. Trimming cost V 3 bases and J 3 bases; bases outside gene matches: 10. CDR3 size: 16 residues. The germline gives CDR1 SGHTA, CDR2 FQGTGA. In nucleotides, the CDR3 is TGTGCCAGCAGCTTCCGGGACAGGACCCCTCGCTACGAGCAGTACTTC. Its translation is CASSFRDRTPRYEQYF.